This T cell receptor beta chain came from a study of OX40 agonist ivuxolimab in advanced cancers. Study as a whole: Patients were dosed intravenously with ivuxolimab at 0.01 to 10 mg/kg every 2 weeks.

In the case of this clone: The antigen is undetermined.

Study-wide points: Certain nonresponders likewise exhibited a low normalized T-cell clonal expansion. The study observed clonal expansion of CD4+ and CD8+ blood T cells by week 6 at 0.1 to 3.0 mg/kg. The study found among the lowest clonal expansion in partial responders at 0.1-3.0 mg/kg.

Germline-derived CDR1 and CDR2 are MDHEN and SYDVKM. The CDR3 covers 14 residues. The ends were cut back, 10 bases at V and 5 bases at J, with 17 bases in the middle. Sequencing was performed with immunoSEQ multiplex PCR; in TCRdb, only in-frame clones are kept and a portion is missing. This sample has 60,000 to 85,000 clones; about 80% occur once, and the top ten carry almost 1.5%. Source: CD4+ or CD8+ T cells sorted from blood, taken in a trial of the OX40 agonist ivuxolimab. This clonotype originated in an adult with an advanced solid tumor such as melanoma, head and neck, liver or kidney cancer. The chain joins TRBV28 to TRBJ1-4; the D is unclear. CDR3 nucleotides: TGTGCCACCCGACGGGGTCATACCAATGAAAAACTGTTTTTT. Residues: CATRRGHTNEKLFF.